Described below is a single T cell receptor (beta chain) sequence and its context. Its specificity is not known. This sample is part of a study of cytomegalovirus exposure and HLA in healthy donors. Study-wide points: TCR beta sequences reportedly predicted the HLA-A and HLA-B alleles of most subjects accurately.

Researchers ran the PCR with 60 Vbeta and 13 Jbeta primers. Libraries were prepared by immunoSEQ multiplex PCR; TCRdb keeps only in-frame clonotypes and omits some of them. The data hold under 200,000 clones, with 62% observed a single time. Looked up from germline, CDR1 is SGHDT and CDR2 is YYEEEE. With V trimmed by 4 bases and J by 5 bases, 5 bases remained unmatched. This CDR3 is built from 14 residues. The receptor was isolated from a man between 40 and 49 years old in good health and CMV-seronegative. Sequencing was performed on PBMCs. The chain has TRBV5-6 and TRBJ1-2; 10 nucleotides align to TRBD1. CDR3 loop: CASSEDRGSYGYTF. The CDR3 nucleotides read TGTGCCAGCAGCGAGGACAGGGGGTCTTATGGCTACACCTTC.